This T cell receptor beta chain was retrieved from a study of T-cell memory formation after mild COVID-19. Study overall: There were largely donor-specific TCR clusters. General study findings and limits: Pre-infection memory harbored some responding clones, suggesting cross-reactive memory joined. Of the contracting clones, CD4+ ones lay mainly in CM and EM, and CD8+ ones in EMRA.

The TCR alpha and TCR beta cDNA libraries, bearing sample barcodes and UMIs, were generated by 5'RACE using constant-segment primers. TCRdb recomputed calls from the 5' RACE reads with MiXCR, one row per CDR3 protein. The table lists hundreds of thousands of distinct CDR3 sequences, approximately 15% of them singletons. This clonotype has just a few counts. What it binds is unknown. V was cut by 2 bases and J by 3 bases, with 13 bases left in between. Germline V gene sequence: CDR1 MNHNY, CDR2 SVGAGI (reference sequence). The CDR3 runs 15 residues. The TCR comes from a man aged 18-30 years who had mild COVID-19 (a few samples of this study predate the infection). Cell type and time point are not known. J is TRBJ2-5 and V is TRBV6-6, with TRBD2 as a possible D gene (7 bases). Sequencing input: PBMCs or a T cell subset sorted from them (not recorded which). CDR3 loop: CASSYPGRGEETQYF. In DNA form, the CDR3 reads TGTGCCAGCAGTTACCCAGGGAGGGGGGAAGAGACCCAGTACTTC.